This T cell receptor (beta chain) was retrieved from a study of T cell responses to AZD1222 COVID-19 vaccine. As for the study in general: Pooled in the analysis were second doses at about 4 or about 12 weeks. Study outcomes and limitations: CD4 TCRs covered the whole spike, strongest at regions 160-218 and 743-854. Among those given AZD1222, only six or seven were seropositive at baseline.

TCRdb keeps only in-frame clones here, not all; method: immunoSEQ multiplex PCR. The table includes over 110,000 clones, 90% to 95% detected once. To note about this clone: The antigen is undetermined.

V dropped 1 base and J dropped 9 bases, with 11 bases sitting between them. The CDR3 has 12 amino acids. CDR1 and CDR2 (germline): SGHRS, YFSETQ. This clonotype originated in an adult in good health. V usage is TRBV5-1 and J usage is TRBJ2-7; possibly TRBD1 or TRBD2 for D (6 bases each). Sequences were derived from peripheral blood, sampled on day 0 of AZD1222 vaccination. The CDR3 protein is CASSLWGAVQYF. As DNA, the CDR3 is TGCGCCAGCAGCTTGTGGGGGGCCGTGCAGTACTTC.